The 20 T cell receptor beta chains below all came from one sample that was sequenced in a study of T cells in Graves' hyperthyroidism and ophthalmopathy. RNA transcripts provided the source from which TCR beta CDR3 regions were amplified. TCR CDR3 underwent first-round RT-PCR with the HTBI primer set. TCRdb re-analysed the multiplex PCR reads in MiXCR, keeping a single row per CDR3 protein. This sample carries some 510,000 distinct CDR3 sequences, about 20% of them seen once, and the ten largest clones take 26%. Sequences were obtained from blood. The receptors were gathered from a man between 18 and 35 years old with Graves' hyperthyroidism.

This clonotype was observed a few times. The gene calls are TRBV28 and TRBJ1-6; possible D gene TRBD1, 6 bases. This CDR3 region has 14 residues. V was trimmed by 0 bases and J by 8 bases, leaving 8 bases between them. Germline CDR1 reads MDHEN; CDR2 reads SYDVKM. CDR3 nucleotides: TGTGCCAGCAGTTTATGGGACAGAGATTCACCCCTCCACTTT. It yields the protein CASSLWDRDSPLHF.

This clonotype was picked up many times. The chain is built from TRBV6-5 and TRBJ2-2; perhaps TRBD2 as D (6 bases). Trimming pared 3 bases from V and 0 bases from J, leaving 11 bases between. This CDR3 spans 16 amino acids. Germline CDR1 reads MNHEY; CDR2 reads SVGAGI. CDR3 sequence (DNA): TGTGCCAGCAGTTATGGCGGGGAAGCGAACACCGGGGAGCTGTTTTTT. It is translated as CASSYGGEANTGELFF.

This clonotype was counted a few times. V gene TRBV12-3 or TRBV12-4 combines with J gene TRBJ2-2; D possibly corresponds to TRBD2 (6 bases). Trimming stripped 8 bases from V and 6 bases from J, with 16 bases between. This CDR3 has 14 amino acids. DNA of the CDR3: TGTGCCAGCCTCGTGCAGGAGGGATCCGGGGAGCTGTTTTTT. Its translation is CASLVQEGSGELFF.

This clonotype was counted a few times. The chain joins TRBV18 to TRBJ1-5; TRBD1 is a possible D gene (5 bases). The germline V gene encodes CDR1 KGHSH and CDR2 LQKENI. The CDR3 contains 14 residues. V lost 5 bases to trimming and J lost 7 bases, with 15 bases between them. This CDR3 is CASSFIGGEQPQHF. In DNA, the CDR3 is TGTGCCAGCTCATTCATCGGGGGAGAGCAGCCCCAGCATTTT.

The genes are TRBV11-2 and TRBJ2-5, with D perhaps assigned TRBD1 or TRBD2 (5 bases each). CDR1 and CDR2 (germline): SGHAT, FQNNGV. The CDR3 covers 16 residues. Trimming pared 3 bases from V and 5 bases from J, leaving 19 bases between. The CDR3 DNA reads TGTGCCAGCAGCTTTAGTGGGACCAAACTCCACGAGACCCAGTACTTC. Translated: CASSFSGTKLHETQYF.

V is TRBV6-1 and J is TRBJ1-2; D gene ambiguous. The CDR3 runs 16 residues. Germline CDR1 reads MNHNS; CDR2 reads SASEGT. V was shortened by 5 bases and J by 4 bases, with 20 bases between the two germline ends. CDR3 DNA sequence: TGTGCCAGCAGTTACGCGCTTGGGTTCGCAACCTATGGCTACACCTTC. Translating it yields CASSYALGFATYGYTF.

This chain joins TRBV4-1 and TRBJ1-5, with 10 bases fitting TRBD1. The germline CDR1 and CDR2 sequences are MGHRA and YSYEKL. Trimming removed 3 bases from V and 4 bases from J; junction bases left unmatched: 6. The CDR3 totals 16 residues. The CDR3 sequence: CASSHHPGQGNQPQHF. CDR3 nucleotide sequence: TGCGCCAGCAGCCACCACCCGGGACAGGGGAATCAGCCCCAGCATTTT.

This chain links TRBV6-2 or TRBV6-3 with TRBJ2-7, with TRBD2 as a possible D gene (5 bases). V lost 4 bases to trimming and J lost 0 bases, with 16 bases between them. CDR3 length: 16 amino acids. CDR1 and CDR2 (germline): MNHEY, SVGEGT. CDR3 sequence reads: CASSSSQRRGSYEQYF. CDR3 sequence (DNA): TGTGCCAGCAGTTCTAGCCAAAGACGGGGCTCCTACGAGCAGTACTTC.

This clonotype came up many times. This chain connects TRBV30 to TRBJ1-5; no definite D call. The V end was cut by 0 bases, the J end by 4 bases, with 7 bases between. Germline-derived CDR1 and CDR2 are GTSNPN and SVGIG (reference sequence). This CDR3 contains 13 residues. CDR3 sequence reads: CAWSVSGNQPQHF. CDR3 nucleotides: TGTGCCTGGAGTGTTAGTGGTAATCAGCCCCAGCATTTT.

This clonotype was counted many times. The chain joins TRBV11-1 to TRBJ2-2; D not resolved. V was shortened by 2 bases and J by 6 bases, with 4 bases between the two germline ends. This CDR3 is 12 amino acids long. Germline values: CDR1 SGHAT, CDR2 FQDESV (reference sequence). CDR3 sequence (DNA): TGTGCCAGCAGCTTATCGGCCGGGGAGCTGTTTTTT. Protein product: CASSLSAGELFF.

Many counts were recorded for this clonotype. CDR3 sequence: CASSAGPGQVQYF. The CDR3 DNA is TGTGCCAGCAGCGCGGGGCCCGGGCAGGTGCAGTACTTC. V gene TRBV11-2 combines with J gene TRBJ2-7; tentative D call: TRBD2 (6 bases). V was trimmed by 5 bases and J by 9 bases, leaving 17 bases between them. Per germline, CDR1 SGHAT and CDR2 FQNNGV. The CDR3 covers 13 residues. Full variable domain (remainder filled in from reference TRBV11-2 and TRBJ2-7): EAGVAQSPRYKIIEKRQSVAFWCNPISGHATLYWYQQILGQGPKLLIQFQNNGVVDDSQLPKDRFSAERLKGVDSTLKIQPAKLEDSAVYLCASSAGPGQVQYFGPGTRLTVT.

This clonotype was counted many times. The genes are TRBV5-1 and TRBJ1-2, with a tentative D call TRBD1 (5 bases). The CDR3 runs to 14 residues. Trimming took off 4 bases at V and 8 bases at J, with 18 bases between the two ends. Germline values: CDR1 SGHRS, CDR2 YFSETQ. CDR3 loop: CASSVEDGAGGYTF. The DNA of the CDR3 is TGCGCCAGCAGCGTCGAGGACGGGGCCGGGGGCTACACCTTC.

Many counts were recorded for this clonotype. The chain uses TRBV11-2 and TRBJ2-2, with 9 bases identical to TRBD1. Germline CDR1 is SGHAT and CDR2 is FQNNGV. V gave up 3 bases and J gave up 4 bases; unmatched junction bases: 9. The CDR3 has 17 residues. In nucleotides, the CDR3 is TGTGCCAGCAGCTTCGACAGGGGGTTAGGTGGCACCGGGGAGCTGTTTTTT. Residues: CASSFDRGLGGTGELFF. The full variable domain, in which reference TRBV11-2 and TRBJ2-2 provide the parts outside the CDR3, is EAGVAQSPRYKIIEKRQSVAFWCNPISGHATLYWYQQILGQGPKLLIQFQNNGVVDDSQLPKDRFSAERLKGVDSTLKIQPAKLEDSAVYLCASSFDRGLGGTGELFFGEGSRLTVL.

The rearrangement uses TRBV14 and TRBJ2-7, with D possibly matching TRBD2 (5 bases). Germline V CDR1 and CDR2: SGHDN, FVKESK. The V and J ends lost 1 base and 2 bases respectively, with 9 bases between them. The CDR3 consists of 14 residues. The CDR3 nucleotides are TGTGCCAGCAGCCAAGTGGGGAGCCCCTACGAGCAGTACTTC. It translates to CASSQVGSPYEQYF.

This clonotype was found many times. The J gene is TRBJ1-5, the V gene TRBV2; D unresolved. The CDR3 is 14 residues long. From germline, CDR1 is SNHLY and CDR2 FYNNEI. V dropped 5 bases and J dropped 9 bases, with 17 bases sitting between them. CDR3 region: CASSRMQLVGPQHF. The DNA for the CDR3 is TGTGCCAGCAGTAGAATGCAGTTAGTGGGGCCCCAGCATTTT. The entire variable domain, with the rest obtained from reference TRBV2 and TRBJ1-5, is as follows: EPEVTQTPSHQVTQMGQEVILRCVPISNHLYFYWYRQILGQKVEFLVSFYNNEISEKSEIFDDQFSVERPDGSNFTLKIRSTKLEDSAMYFCASSRMQLVGPQHFGDGTRLSIL.

This clonotype was recorded at least ten times. The chain employs TRBV28 and TRBJ2-7; TRBD2 matches 10 bases. The trim removed 10 bases at V and 0 bases at J, leaving 9 bases unmatched. The CDR3 extends over 15 amino acids. Germline values: CDR1 MDHEN, CDR2 SYDVKM. The CDR3 nucleotides are TGTGCCATCGCCGGGAGCGGGGGGGCCTCCTACGAGCAGTACTTC. As protein: CAIAGSGGASYEQYF.

This clonotype occurred many times. The V and J genes are TRBV2 and TRBJ1-2; D remains unclear. The CDR3 consists of 11 residues. V was trimmed by 1 base and J by 8 bases, leaving 5 bases between them. Germline V lookup: CDR1 SNHLY, CDR2 FYNNEI. The CDR3 protein is CASSEEVGYTF. CDR3 sequence (DNA): TGTGCCAGCAGTGAAGAGGTGGGCTACACCTTC.

Note on this clonotype: It may be a read error: a sequence one base away is much more abundant. As the CDR3 is not closed by the conserved phenylalanine or tryptophan, this likely results from a read error. V and J are TRBV4-1 and TRBJ2-5, with unresolved D. Trimming removed 6 bases from V and 5 bases from J, with 13 bases in between. Germline V gene data show CDR1 as MGHRA and CDR2 as YSYEKL. The CDR3 covers 13 residues. This CDR3 is CASRPRMGETQYL. The CDR3 coding sequence is TGCGCCAGCAGGCCCCGAATGGGGGAGACCCAGTACCTC.

The chain links TRBV27 to TRBJ2-7, with 10 bases aligning to TRBD2. V lost 2 bases to trimming and J lost 6 bases; unmatched junction nucleotides: 7. This CDR3 has 15 residues. Per germline, CDR1 MNHEY and CDR2 SMNVEV (reference sequence). The CDR3 spells CASSLRGLAGGEQYF. CDR3 nucleotides: TGTGCCAGCAGTTTAAGGGGATTAGCGGGAGGCGAGCAGTACTTC.

The table lists this clonotype with a few counts. The V call is TRBV4-1, the J call TRBJ2-7; 10 bases are shared with TRBD1. The V gene's germline CDR1 is MGHRA and CDR2 YSYEKL. V lost 5 bases to trimming and J lost 7 bases; unmatched junction nucleotides: 8. This CDR3 is built from 14 residues. The CDR3 protein is CASSFDRGQAEQYF. The CDR3 bases are TGCGCCAGCAGCTTTGACAGGGGGCAAGCAGAGCAGTACTTC.